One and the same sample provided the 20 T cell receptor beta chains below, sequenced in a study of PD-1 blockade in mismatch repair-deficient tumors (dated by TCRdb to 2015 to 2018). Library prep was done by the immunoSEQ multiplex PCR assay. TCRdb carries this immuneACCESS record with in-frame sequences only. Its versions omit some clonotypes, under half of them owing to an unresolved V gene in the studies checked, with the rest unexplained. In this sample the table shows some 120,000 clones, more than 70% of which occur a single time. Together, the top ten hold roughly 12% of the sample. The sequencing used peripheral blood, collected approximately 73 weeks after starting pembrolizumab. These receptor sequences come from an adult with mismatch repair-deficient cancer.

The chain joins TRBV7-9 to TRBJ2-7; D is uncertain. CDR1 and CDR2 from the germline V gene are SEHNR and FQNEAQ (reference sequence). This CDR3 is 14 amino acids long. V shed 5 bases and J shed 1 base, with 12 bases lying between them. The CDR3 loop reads CASSPVQSSYEQYF. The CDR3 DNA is TGTGCCAGCAGCCCAGTACAGAGTTCCTACGAGCAGTACTTC.

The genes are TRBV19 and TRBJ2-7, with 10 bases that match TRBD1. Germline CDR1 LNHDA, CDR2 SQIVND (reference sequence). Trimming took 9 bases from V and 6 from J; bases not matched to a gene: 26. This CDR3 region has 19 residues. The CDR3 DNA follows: TGTGCCAGCCATAAGCCTAATCGGACAGGGGGGTTTGAATGGTGCGAGCAGTACTTC. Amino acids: CASHKPNRTGGFEWCEQYF.

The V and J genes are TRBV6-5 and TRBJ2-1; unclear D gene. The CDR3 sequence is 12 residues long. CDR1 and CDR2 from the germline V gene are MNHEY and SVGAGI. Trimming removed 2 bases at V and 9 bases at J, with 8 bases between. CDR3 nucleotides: TGTGCCAGCAGTTACGGGCCAGGTGAGCAGTTCTTC. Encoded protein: CASSYGPGEQFF.

The CDR3 here is CASTAGASYEQYF. For the CDR3, the DNA is TGTGCCAGTACGGCGGGCGCTTCCTACGAGCAGTACTTC. The chain is built from TRBV19 and TRBJ2-7; D perhaps matches TRBD2 (5 bases). The CDR3 contains 13 residues. The V end was cut by 7 bases, the J end by 1 base, with 11 bases between. Per germline, CDR1 LNHDA and CDR2 SQIVND (reference sequence).

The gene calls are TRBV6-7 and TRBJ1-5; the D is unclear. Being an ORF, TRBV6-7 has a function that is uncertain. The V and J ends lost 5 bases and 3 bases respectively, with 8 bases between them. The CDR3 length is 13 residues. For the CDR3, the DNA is TGTGCCAGCAGTCCGATATACAATCAGCCCCAGCATTTT. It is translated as CASSPIYNQPQHF.

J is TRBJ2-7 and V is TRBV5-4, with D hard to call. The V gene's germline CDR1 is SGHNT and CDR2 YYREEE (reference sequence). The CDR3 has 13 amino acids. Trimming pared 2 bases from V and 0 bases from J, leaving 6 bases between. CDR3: CASSFGNSYEQYF. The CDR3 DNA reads TGTGCCAGCAGCTTTGGCAACTCCTACGAGCAGTACTTC.

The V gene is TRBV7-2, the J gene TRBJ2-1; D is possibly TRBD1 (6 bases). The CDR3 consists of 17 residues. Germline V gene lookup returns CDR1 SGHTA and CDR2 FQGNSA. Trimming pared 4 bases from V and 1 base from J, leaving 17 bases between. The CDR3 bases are TGTGCCAGCAGCTGGAGAGGTCGGCAGGGGTCCTACAATGAGCAGTTCTTC. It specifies CASSWRGRQGSYNEQFF.

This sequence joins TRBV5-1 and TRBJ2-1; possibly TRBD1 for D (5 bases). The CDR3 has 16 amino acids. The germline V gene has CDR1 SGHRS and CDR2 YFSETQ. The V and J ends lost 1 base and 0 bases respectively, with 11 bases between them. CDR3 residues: CASSLLGATSYNEQFF. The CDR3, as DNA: TGCGCCAGCAGCTTGTTAGGGGCAACCTCCTACAATGAGCAGTTCTTC. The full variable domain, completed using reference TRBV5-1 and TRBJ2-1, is KAGVTQTPRYLIKTRGQQVTLSCSPISGHRSVSWYQQTPGQGLQFLFEYFSETQRNKGNFPGRFSGRQFSNSRSEMNVSTLELGDSALYLCASSLLGATSYNEQFFGPGTRLTVL.

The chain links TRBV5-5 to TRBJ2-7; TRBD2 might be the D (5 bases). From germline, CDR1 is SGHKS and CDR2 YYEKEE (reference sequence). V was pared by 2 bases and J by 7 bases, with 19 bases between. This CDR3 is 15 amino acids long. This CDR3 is CASSFPGRLFSEQYF. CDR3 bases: TGTGCCAGCAGCTTCCCGGGAAGGCTCTTTAGTGAGCAGTACTTC.

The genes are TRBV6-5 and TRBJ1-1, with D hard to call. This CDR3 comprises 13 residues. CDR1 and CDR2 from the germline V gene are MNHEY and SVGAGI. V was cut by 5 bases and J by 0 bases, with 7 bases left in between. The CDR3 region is CASSPGLNTEAFF. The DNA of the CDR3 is TGTGCCAGCAGTCCCGGATTGAACACTGAAGCTTTCTTT.

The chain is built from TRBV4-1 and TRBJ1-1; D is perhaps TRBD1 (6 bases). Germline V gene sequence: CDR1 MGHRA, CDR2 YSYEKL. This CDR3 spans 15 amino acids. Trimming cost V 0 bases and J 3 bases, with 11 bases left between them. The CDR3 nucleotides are TGCGCCAGCAGCCAAGATATGTACAGGGACACTGAAGCTTTCTTT. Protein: CASSQDMYRDTEAFF.

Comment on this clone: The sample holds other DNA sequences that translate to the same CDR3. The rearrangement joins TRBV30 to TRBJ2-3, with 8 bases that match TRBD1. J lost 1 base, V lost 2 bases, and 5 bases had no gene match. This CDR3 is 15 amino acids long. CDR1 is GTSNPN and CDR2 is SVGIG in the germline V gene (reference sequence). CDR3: CAWSRDRGGTDTQYF. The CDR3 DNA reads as TGTGCCTGGAGTCGAGACAGGGGAGGCACAGATACGCAGTATTTT.

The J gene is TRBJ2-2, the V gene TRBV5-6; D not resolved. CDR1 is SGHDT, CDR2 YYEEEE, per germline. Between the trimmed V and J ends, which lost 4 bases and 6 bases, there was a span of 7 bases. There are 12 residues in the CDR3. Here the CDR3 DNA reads TGTGCCAGCAGCCCGAGATCCGGGGAGCTGTTTTTT. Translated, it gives CASSPRSGELFF. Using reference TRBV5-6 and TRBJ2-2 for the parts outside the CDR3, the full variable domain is DAGVTQSPTHLIKTRGQQVTLRCSPKSGHDTVSWYQQALGQGPQFIFQYYEEEERQRGNFPDRFSGHQFPNYSSELNVNALLLGDSALYLCASSPRSGELFFGEGSRLTVL.

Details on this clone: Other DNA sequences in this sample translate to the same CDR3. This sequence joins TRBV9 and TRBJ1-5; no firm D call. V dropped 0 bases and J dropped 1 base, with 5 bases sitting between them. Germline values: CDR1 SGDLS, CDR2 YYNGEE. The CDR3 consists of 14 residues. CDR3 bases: TGTGCCAGCAGCGTAGGTGGAAGCAATCAGCCCCAGCATTTT. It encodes CASSVGGSNQPQHF.

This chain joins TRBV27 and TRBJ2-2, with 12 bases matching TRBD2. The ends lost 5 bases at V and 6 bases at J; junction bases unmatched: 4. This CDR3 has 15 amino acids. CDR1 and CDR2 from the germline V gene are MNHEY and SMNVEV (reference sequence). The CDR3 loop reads CASSGLAGLAGELFF. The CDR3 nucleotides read TGTGCCAGCAGTGGACTAGCGGGATTAGCCGGGGAGCTGTTTTTT.

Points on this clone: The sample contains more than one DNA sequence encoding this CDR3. CDR3: CASSEAGVDYEQYF. The CDR3 DNA follows: TGTGCCAGCAGTGAAGCGGGAGTAGACTACGAGCAGTACTTC. The rearrangement links TRBV2 to TRBJ2-7; weak D call: TRBD2 (5 bases). The CDR3 loop spans 14 amino acids. V gave up 0 bases and J gave up 3 bases, with 9 bases separating them. The germline V gene has CDR1 SNHLY and CDR2 FYNNEI. Using reference TRBV2 and TRBJ2-7 for the parts outside the CDR3, the full variable domain is EPEVTQTPSHQVTQMGQEVILRCVPISNHLYFYWYRQILGQKVEFLVSFYNNEISEKSEIFDDQFSVERPDGSNFTLKIRSTKLEDSAMYFCASSEAGVDYEQYFGPGTRLTVT.

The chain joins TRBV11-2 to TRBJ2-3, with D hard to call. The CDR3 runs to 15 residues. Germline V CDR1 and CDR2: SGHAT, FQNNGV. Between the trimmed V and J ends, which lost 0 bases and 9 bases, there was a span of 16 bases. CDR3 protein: CASSLEALFGETQYF. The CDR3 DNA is TGTGCCAGCAGCTTAGAGGCCCTTTTCGGTGAAACGCAGTATTTT.

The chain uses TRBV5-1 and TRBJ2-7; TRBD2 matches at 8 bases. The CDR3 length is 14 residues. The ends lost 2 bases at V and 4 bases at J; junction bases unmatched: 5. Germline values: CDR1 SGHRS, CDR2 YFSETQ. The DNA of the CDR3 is TGCGCCAGCAGCTTCGTACGGGAGGGGTACGAGCAGTACTTC. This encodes CASSFVREGYEQYF.

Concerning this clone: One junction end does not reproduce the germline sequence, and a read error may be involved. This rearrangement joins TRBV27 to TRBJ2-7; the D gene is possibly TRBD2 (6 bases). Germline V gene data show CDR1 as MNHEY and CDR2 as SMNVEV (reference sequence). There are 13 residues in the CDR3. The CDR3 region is CASSLSRTNEQYF. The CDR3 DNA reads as TGTGCCAGCAGTTTATCCCGGACTAACGAACAGTACTTC.

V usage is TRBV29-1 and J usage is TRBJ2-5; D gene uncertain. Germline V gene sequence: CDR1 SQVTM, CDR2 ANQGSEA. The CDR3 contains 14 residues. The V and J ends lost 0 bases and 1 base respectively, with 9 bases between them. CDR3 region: CSVEDLTSQETQYF. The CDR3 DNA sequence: TGCAGCGTTGAAGATCTCACTTCCCAAGAGACCCAGTACTTC.